Included here is one TCR beta chain sequence, with context. Its antigen is not identified. The donors, nominally healthy at sampling, likely had unrecorded immune exposures. Germline V gene data show CDR1 as SGHVS and CDR2 as FNYEAQ. This CDR3 spans 15 amino acids. Trimming pared 0 bases from V and 4 bases from J, leaving 12 bases between. The sample belongs to a study of cytomegalovirus exposure and HLA in healthy donors. 60 Vbeta and 13 Jbeta primers were used in PCR. Profiled with immunoSEQ multiplex PCR; TCRdb holds only in-frame clones, not every one. The table lists about 180,000 clones, 80% of them singletons, with around 1.4% in the top ten. Study conclusions and caveats: For TCR beta chains, V- and J-gene trimming was later linked to a missense DCLRE1C variant. Productive rates of about 87% or about 30% were seen for most TCR beta V segments in an earlier analysis. High sensitivity and specificity were reportedly achieved when the classifier diagnosed cytomegalovirus status.

Material: PBMCs. The chain recombines TRBV7-6 with TRBJ1-2; D gene unclear. The clonotype was recovered from a girl between 5 and 17 years old in good health and CMV-seropositive. CDR3 bases: TGTGCCAGCAGCTTAGCAATCAGGTCCCTCTATGGCTACACCTTC. Translating it yields CASSLAIRSLYGYTF.